The clone carrying this T cell receptor beta chain was seen a few times. Its specificity is not known. The sample originates from a study of T cell repertoires in cytomegalovirus infection. Study summary: Recently identified HLA-C-restricted and well-studied HLA-B-restricted CMV epitopes were used. CMV infection together with matching HLA type was indicated by public TCR beta signatures. Findings and limits, study-wide: Dominant in the ex vivo response were TCR beta clonotypes restricted by HLA-C and specific for CMV.

This CDR3 has 14 residues. Trimming cost V 4 bases and J 1 base; bases outside gene matches: 3. The V gene's germline CDR1 is LGHDT and CDR2 YNNKEL (reference sequence). MiXCR was run by TCRdb on the reads, yielding one entry per CDR3 protein. The sample has around 900,000 distinct CDR3 sequences; around 30% are singletons. The V call is TRBV3-1, the J call TRBJ1-1; 7 nucleotides match TRBD1. The source is a human donor in good health (CMV status not recorded). Some clones in this sample may be carry-over from other donors' samples. Sequenced here: cultured CD8+ T cells from PBMCs, sampled from culture after CMV antigen stimulation. The CDR3 DNA sequence: TGTGCCAGCAGCCGACAGGGCGAGAACACTGAAGCTTTCTTT. As protein: CASSRQGENTEAFF.